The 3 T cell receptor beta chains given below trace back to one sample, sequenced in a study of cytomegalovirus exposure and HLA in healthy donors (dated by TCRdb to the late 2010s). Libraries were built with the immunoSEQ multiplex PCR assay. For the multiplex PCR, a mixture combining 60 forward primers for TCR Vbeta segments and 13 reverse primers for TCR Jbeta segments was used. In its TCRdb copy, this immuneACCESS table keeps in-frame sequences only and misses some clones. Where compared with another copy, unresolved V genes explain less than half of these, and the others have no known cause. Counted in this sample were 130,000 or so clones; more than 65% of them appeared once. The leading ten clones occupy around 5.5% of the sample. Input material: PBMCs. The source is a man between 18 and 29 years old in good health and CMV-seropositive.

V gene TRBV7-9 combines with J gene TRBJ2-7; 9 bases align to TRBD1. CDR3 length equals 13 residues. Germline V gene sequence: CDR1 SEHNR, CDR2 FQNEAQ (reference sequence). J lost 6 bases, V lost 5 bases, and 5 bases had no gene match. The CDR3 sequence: CASSTRQGVEQYF. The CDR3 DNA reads TGTGCCAGCAGCACTCGACAGGGGGTCGAGCAGTACTTC.

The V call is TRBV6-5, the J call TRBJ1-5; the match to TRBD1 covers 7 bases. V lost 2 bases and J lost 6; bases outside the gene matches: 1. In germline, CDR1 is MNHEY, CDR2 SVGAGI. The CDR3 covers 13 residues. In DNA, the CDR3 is TGTGCCAGCAGTTACACAGGGGTTCAGCCCCAGCATTTT. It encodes CASSYTGVQPQHF.

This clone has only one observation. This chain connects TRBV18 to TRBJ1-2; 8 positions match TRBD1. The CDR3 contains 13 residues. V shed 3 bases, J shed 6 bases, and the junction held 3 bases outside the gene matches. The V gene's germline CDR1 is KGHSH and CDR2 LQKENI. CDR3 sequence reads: CASSPGTGHGYTF. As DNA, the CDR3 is TGTGCCAGCTCACCTGGGACAGGACATGGCTACACCTTC.